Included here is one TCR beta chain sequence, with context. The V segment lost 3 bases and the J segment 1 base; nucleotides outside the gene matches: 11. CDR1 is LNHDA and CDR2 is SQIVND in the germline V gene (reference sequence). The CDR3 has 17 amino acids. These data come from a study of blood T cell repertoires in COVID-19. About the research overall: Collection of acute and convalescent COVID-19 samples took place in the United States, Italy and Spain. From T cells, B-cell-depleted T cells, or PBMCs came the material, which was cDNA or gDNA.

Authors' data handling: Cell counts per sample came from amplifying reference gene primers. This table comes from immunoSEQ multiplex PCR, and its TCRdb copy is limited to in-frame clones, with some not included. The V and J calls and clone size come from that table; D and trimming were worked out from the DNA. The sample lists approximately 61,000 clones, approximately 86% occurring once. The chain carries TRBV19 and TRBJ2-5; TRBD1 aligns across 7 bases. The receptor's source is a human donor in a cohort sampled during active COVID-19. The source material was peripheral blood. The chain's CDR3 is CASSIGQALPRQETQYF. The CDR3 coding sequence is TGTGCCAGTAGTATCGGACAGGCCCTGCCACGCCAAGAGACCCAGTACTTC.